This paragraph covers one T cell receptor (delta chain) sequence. A far larger clone is a single base away, which makes a read error likely. This sample includes further DNA sequences coding for the same CDR3. TCRdb redid the clone calls on the RT-PCR reads with CATT. The sample holds fewer than 12,000 delta-chain clones, roughly 1.3% seen once. The sample originates from a study of gamma-delta T cells after stem cell transplantation. V lost 3 bases and J 4 bases, leaving 11 bases between the germline ends. Per the germline V gene, CDR1 is GEAIGNYY and CDR2 is EKD. The CDR3 length is 13 residues. Specimen: gamma-delta T cells. This receptor was taken from a human donor. It is not recorded whose cells these are; they may come from a transplant donor. J is TRDJ1 and V is TRDV2; TRDD3 is a possible D gene (6 bases). The CDR3 loop reads CACDGLGGDKLIF. For the CDR3, the DNA is TGTGCCTGTGACGGACTGGGTGGCGATAAACTCATCTTT.